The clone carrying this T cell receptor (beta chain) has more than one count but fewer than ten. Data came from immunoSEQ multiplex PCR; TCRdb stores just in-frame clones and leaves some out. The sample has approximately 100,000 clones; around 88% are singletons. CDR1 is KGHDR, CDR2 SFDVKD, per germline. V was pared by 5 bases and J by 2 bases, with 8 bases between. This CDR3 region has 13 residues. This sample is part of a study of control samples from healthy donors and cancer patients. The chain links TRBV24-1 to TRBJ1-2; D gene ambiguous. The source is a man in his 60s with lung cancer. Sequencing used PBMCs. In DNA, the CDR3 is TGTGCCACCAGTGGTCCCCCGAACTATGGCTACACCTTC. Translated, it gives CATSGPPNYGYTF.